This T cell receptor beta chain is drawn from a study of monozygotic twins with inflammatory bowel disease. For each CDR3 protein, TCRdb gives one entry from its re-call of the 5' RACE reads, without DNA. Its listing shows around 210,000 distinct CDR3 sequences. This receptor was taken from a human donor with ulcerative colitis or Crohn's disease, or a healthy co-twin of an affected twin (not recorded which). Sequencing was done on a sample of blood.

This CDR3 is CASSAGGLYNSPLHF. The gene calls are TRBV28 and TRBJ1-6; the TCRdb call, TRBD1, lacks DNA for checking. The CDR3 sequence is 15 residues long. CDR1 MDHEN and CDR2 SYDVKM come from the germline V gene.